The table lists the clone carrying this T cell receptor beta chain with many counts. Its target is unknown. The data derive from a study of early T cells in non-severe SARS-CoV-2 infection. Study context: Sequenced material consisted of bulk RNA (from unsorted whole blood), and chains were unpaired.

Whole-study findings and limits: Matching with VDJdb favored anti-spike CD8 responses (missing private and CD4 specificities).

CDR1 and CDR2 (germline): SEHNR, FQNEAQ (reference sequence). The CDR3 spans 13 residues. Trimming cost V 7 bases and J 10 bases; bases outside gene matches: 6. TCRdb analysed the 5' RACE reads with MiXCR anew, one entry per CDR3 protein. The table shows around 40,000 distinct CDR3 sequences, with 6.8% occurring only once. The sample consisted of whole blood, taken at baseline. The chain combines TRBV7-9 with TRBJ1-6, with 8 bases that match TRBD1. The receptor was isolated from an adult who was a healthcare worker with PCR-confirmed SARS-CoV-2 infection or an uninfected control (not recorded which). The CDR3 reads CASTLTGGSPLHF. CDR3 bases: TGTGCCAGCACCCTAACAGGGGGGTCACCCCTCCACTTT.